This T cell receptor beta chain was found in a study of T cell repertoires in cytomegalovirus infection. For the study at large: Public TCR beta signatures provided an indication of both CMV infection and a matching HLA type.

This clonotype was detected many times. The target antigen is unknown. TCRdb passed the reads through MiXCR, listing each CDR3 protein once. This table has 680,000 or so distinct CDR3 sequences, around a third appearing once. Broader study findings: The ex vivo response was dominated by HLA-C-restricted CMV-specific TCR beta clonotypes.

V lost 10 bases, J lost 6 bases, and 18 bases lay in between. This CDR3 has 13 residues. Germline V gives CDR1 SGHTA, CDR2 FQGNSA. This chain links TRBV7-2 with TRBJ1-2; D call uncertain. Here the sequenced sample was cultured PBMCs, taken from culture after CMV antigen stimulation. This TCR was recovered from a human donor in good health (CMV status not recorded). Some clones in this sample may be carry-over from other donors' samples. The CDR3 spells CATRMVAEDGYTF. CDR3 DNA: TGTGCCACCCGAATGGTCGCAGAGGATGGCTACACCTTC.